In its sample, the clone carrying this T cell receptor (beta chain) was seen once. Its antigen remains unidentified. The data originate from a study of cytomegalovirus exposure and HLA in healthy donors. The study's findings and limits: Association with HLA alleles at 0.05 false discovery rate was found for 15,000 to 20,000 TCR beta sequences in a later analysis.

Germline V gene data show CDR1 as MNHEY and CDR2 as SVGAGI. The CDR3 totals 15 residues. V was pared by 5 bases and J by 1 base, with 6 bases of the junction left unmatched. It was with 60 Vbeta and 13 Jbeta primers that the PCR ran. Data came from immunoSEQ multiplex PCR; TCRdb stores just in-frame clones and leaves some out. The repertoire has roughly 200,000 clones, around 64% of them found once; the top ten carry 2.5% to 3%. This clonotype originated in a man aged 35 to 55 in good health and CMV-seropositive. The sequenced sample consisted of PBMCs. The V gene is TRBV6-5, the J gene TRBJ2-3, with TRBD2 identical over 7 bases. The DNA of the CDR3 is TGTGCCAGCAGTCCGGTGGGGGGGGGCACAGATACGCAGTATTTT. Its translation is CASSPVGGGTDTQYF.